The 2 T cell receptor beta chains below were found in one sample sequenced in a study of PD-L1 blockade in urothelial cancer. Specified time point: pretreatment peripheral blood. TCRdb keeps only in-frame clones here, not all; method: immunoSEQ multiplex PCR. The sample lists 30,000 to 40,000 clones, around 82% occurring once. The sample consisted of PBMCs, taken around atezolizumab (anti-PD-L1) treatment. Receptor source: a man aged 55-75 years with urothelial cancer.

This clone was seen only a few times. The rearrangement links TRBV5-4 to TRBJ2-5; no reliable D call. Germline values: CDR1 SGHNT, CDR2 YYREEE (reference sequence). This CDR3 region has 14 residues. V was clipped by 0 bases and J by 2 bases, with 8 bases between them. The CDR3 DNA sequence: TGTGCCAGCAGCTTGGCCGGAGCTCAAGAGACCCAGTACTTC. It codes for CASSLAGAQETQYF. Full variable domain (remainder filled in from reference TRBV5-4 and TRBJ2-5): ETGVTQSPTHLIKTRGQQVTLRCSSQSGHNTVSWYQQALGQGPQFIFQYYREEENGRGNFPPRFSGLQFPNYSSELNVNALELDDSALYLCASSLAGAQETQYFGPGTRLLVL.

CDR3 amino acids: CASSLEGRGLLGNTIYF. CDR3 sequence (DNA): TGTGCCAGCAGCTTAGAGGGCAGGGGCCTACTCGGGAACACCATATATTTT. The rearrangement links TRBV11-3 to TRBJ1-3; D might be TRBD1 (6 bases). The CDR3 sequence is 17 residues long. Germline V CDR1 and CDR2: SGHNT, YENEEA. V lost 0 bases to trimming and J lost 7 bases, with 19 bases between them.